This T cell receptor (beta chain) was observed in a study of cytomegalovirus exposure and HLA in healthy donors. Both 60 Vbeta primers and 13 Jbeta primers went into the PCR. Sequenced by immunoSEQ multiplex PCR; TCRdb stores in-frame clones only, minus some. This table has more than 95,000 clones, roughly four fifths appearing once. The study, taken as a whole, reports: In a later analysis, the majority of CMV-associated beta chains seemingly showed HLA restriction. A later analysis linked a missense variant in DCLRE1C to the trimming of TCR beta V and J genes. Reports indicated that the classifier achieved high specificity and sensitivity in diagnosing cytomegalovirus status.

With respect to this clone: Its antigen is undetermined.

The V end lost 3 bases, the J end lost 4 bases, and 13 bases lay between the germline ends. Germline-derived CDR1 and CDR2 are MNHEY and SMNVEV (reference sequence). There are 14 residues in the CDR3. The sequence derives from a middle-aged man in good health and CMV-seronegative. The V and J genes are TRBV27 and TRBJ2-7, with D perhaps matching TRBD1 (5 bases). The sequencing input was PBMCs. In nucleotides, the CDR3 is TGTGCCAGCAGTTTGGACACATTGAGTTACGAGCAGTACTTC. Its protein product is CASSLDTLSYEQYF.